Following are 17 T cell receptor beta chains from one sample sequenced in a study of T cell responses to AZD1222 COVID-19 vaccine. Libraries were prepared by immunoSEQ multiplex PCR; TCRdb keeps only in-frame clonotypes and omits some of them. The data hold about 140,000 clones, with roughly 88% observed a single time. Specimen: peripheral blood, collected 28 days after the second AZD1222 dose. Receptors originate from an adult who received the AZD1222 COVID-19 vaccine.

This clone appeared once. The J gene is TRBJ2-3, the V gene TRBV25-1; TRBD2 matches at 12 bases. The CDR3 has 16 amino acids. The junction had 2 bases not matched to a gene; V was cut back by 2 bases and J by 2 bases. The germline V gene has CDR1 MGHDK and CDR2 SYGVNS. The CDR3 DNA reads as TGTGCCAGCAGTGAAGGACTAGCGGGAACCACAGATACGCAGTATTTT. Protein: CASSEGLAGTTDTQYF.

The genes are TRBV7-9 and TRBJ2-2, with 8 positions matching TRBD2. Trimming removed 5 bases from V and 4 bases from J; junction bases left unmatched: 9. From germline, CDR1 is SEHNR and CDR2 FQNEAQ (reference sequence). The CDR3 has 16 residues. This CDR3 reads CASSQRAGAGTGELFF. CDR3 nucleotide sequence: TGTGCCAGCAGCCAGAGAGCGGGGGCGGGCACCGGGGAGCTGTTTTTT.

The J gene is TRBJ1-3, the V gene TRBV18; maybe TRBD1 (6 bases). Germline V gene sequence: CDR1 KGHSH, CDR2 LQKENI. The CDR3 runs to 17 residues. V was trimmed by 2 bases and J by 0 bases, leaving 14 bases between them. The CDR3 region has the DNA TGTGCCAGCTCACCATCGGGGGGGGCCGACTCTGGAAACACCATATATTTT. Encoded protein: CASSPSGGADSGNTIYF.

The chain employs TRBV4-1 and TRBJ1-6; D uncertain. CDR1 and CDR2 (germline): MGHRA, YSYEKL. V was pared by 1 base and J by 8 bases, with 6 bases between. The CDR3 contains 13 residues. This CDR3 reads CASSQVGDSPLHF. The CDR3 DNA follows: TGCGCCAGCAGCCAAGTCGGGGATTCACCCCTCCACTTT.

The chain employs TRBV5-1 and TRBJ1-3; the D is unclear. The CDR3 sequence is 16 residues long. Germline CDR1 and CDR2: SGHRS and YFSETQ. V shed 4 bases and J shed 0 bases, with 14 bases lying between them. CDR3 nucleotides: TGCGCCAGCAGCCCTGGTGGCCGCGCCTCTGGAAACACCATATATTTT. It encodes CASSPGGRASGNTIYF.

The chain carries TRBV6-5 and TRBJ1-5; TRBD1 matches 8 bases. After removal of 5 bases from V and 7 bases from J, the junction contained 7 bases not matched to a gene. The CDR3 runs 14 residues. CDR1 is MNHEY and CDR2 is SVGAGI in the germline V gene. CDR3 DNA sequence: TGTGCCAGCAGTACCAGACAGGGGAGGCAGCCCCAGCATTTT. This encodes CASSTRQGRQPQHF.

J is TRBJ1-1 and V is TRBV9, with D perhaps TRBD1 (5 bases). There are 15 residues in the CDR3. CDR1 is SGDLS and CDR2 is YYNGEE in the germline V gene. V gave up 4 bases and J gave up 4 bases, with 17 bases separating them. The CDR3 nucleotides read TGTGCCAGCAGCCCGGGGGGAGGGGTGGGCACTGAAGCTTTCTTT. It translates to CASSPGGGVGTEAFF.

The V call is TRBV21-1, the J call TRBJ1-4; the DNA was not compared with TRBD1, the D call given in the table. TRBV21-1 is reported as a pseudogene. The CDR3 is made up of 14 amino acids. The CDR3 loop is CASSIWTGNEKLFF. CDR3 DNA: TGTGCCAGCAGCATATGGACAGGGAATGAAAAACTGTTTTTT.

The rearrangement joins TRBV4-1 to TRBJ1-1, with D tentatively TRBD1 (5 bases). Deletions cut 2 bases from V and 2 bases from J, with 9 bases between. CDR1 MGHRA and CDR2 YSYEKL come from the germline V gene. This CDR3 spans 14 amino acids. CDR3 region: CASSQTGFNTEAFF. The CDR3 DNA reads TGCGCCAGCAGCCAAACAGGATTTAACACTGAAGCTTTCTTT.

This clone appeared once. This rearrangement joins TRBV6-6 to TRBJ2-3, with D possibly being TRBD2 (5 bases). Germline V gene data show CDR1 as MNHNY and CDR2 as SVGAGI (reference sequence). The CDR3 covers 15 residues. Trimming cost V 2 bases and J 1 base, with 10 bases left between them. This CDR3 reads CASSYEGTRTDTQYF. DNA of the CDR3: TGTGCCAGCAGTTACGAGGGAACCCGCACAGATACGCAGTATTTT.

This chain connects TRBV30 to TRBJ2-5; TRBD2 might be the D (6 bases). The V gene's germline CDR1 is GTSNPN and CDR2 SVGIG (reference sequence). The CDR3 is 11 residues long. CDR3 nucleotide sequence: TGTGCGGGGGGAAGCCAAGAGACCCAGTACTTC. This codes for CAGGSQETQYF.

The rearrangement joins TRBV10-3 to TRBJ1-2; no definite D call. This CDR3 has 12 amino acids. The V gene lost 8 bases and the J gene lost 4 bases, with 11 bases spanning the gap. CDR1 and CDR2 (germline): ENHRY, SYGVKD. CDR3 protein: CAISPGIYGYTF. CDR3 bases: TGTGCCATCTCCCCGGGCATCTATGGCTACACCTTC.

A remark on this clone: Other DNA sequences in the same sample also yield this CDR3. This chain links TRBV5-6 with TRBJ1-1, with D possibly being TRBD1 (5 bases). Germline V gives CDR1 SGHDT, CDR2 YYEEEE. V was cut by 1 base and J by 4 bases, with 8 bases left in between. The length of the CDR3 is 13 residues. The CDR3 nucleotides read TGTGCCAGCAGCTTGCAGGGCGGCACTGAAGCTTTCTTT. It yields the protein CASSLQGGTEAFF.

The chain recombines TRBV6-5 with TRBJ2-2; D is unresolved. Looked up from germline, CDR1 is MNHEY and CDR2 is SVGAGI. The V and J ends lost 0 bases and 9 bases respectively, with 14 bases between them. The CDR3 has 15 residues. The CDR3 sequence is CASSYSGSVIRELFF. The CDR3 DNA reads as TGTGCCAGCAGTTACTCAGGGTCAGTGATCCGGGAGCTGTTTTTT.

The chain combines TRBV9 with TRBJ1-4; perhaps TRBD1 as D (6 bases). The CDR3 sequence is 14 residues long. V was shortened by 2 bases and J by 5 bases, with 10 bases between the two germline ends. Germline lookup yields CDR1 SGDLS and CDR2 YYNGEE. The CDR3 coding sequence is TGTGCCAGCAGCGTGACAGGCTCGAATGAAAAACTGTTTTTT. It encodes CASSVTGSNEKLFF.

This clone was seen only once. The chain employs TRBV9 and TRBJ1-4; unclear D gene. The CDR3 runs 15 residues. Between the trimmed V and J ends, which lost 0 bases and 4 bases, there was a span of 10 bases. The germline gives CDR1 SGDLS, CDR2 YYNGEE. CDR3: CASSVASSGNEKLFF. The CDR3 DNA reads TGTGCCAGCAGCGTAGCTAGCAGCGGTAATGAAAAACTGTTTTTT.

V gene TRBV5-1 combines with J gene TRBJ2-5; 11 positions match TRBD2. V lost 4 bases, J lost 4 bases, and 12 bases stayed unmatched. Germline CDR1 and CDR2: SGHRS and YFSETQ. This CDR3 comprises 17 residues. This CDR3 reads CASSPTSGSSGRETQYF. Written as DNA, the CDR3 is TGCGCCAGCAGCCCCACTAGCGGGAGCTCAGGACGAGAGACCCAGTACTTC.